This paragraph covers one T cell receptor (beta chain) sequence. The antigen is not known. The CDR3 runs 15 residues. V lost 3 bases and J lost 1, with 12 bases in between. CDR1 and CDR2 (germline): MDHEN, SYDVKM. Cells designated naive CD8 were CD45RO-negative and were positively selected for CCR7, with terminally differentiated effector memory CD45RA+ cells excluded. This sample was taken from a study of shared clonotypes between healthy human individuals. Study observations and caveats: Large sequencing depth failed to make sorted-subset sequencing complete, rarefaction showed. When naive CD4 clonotypes were compared across a few donors, 4% to 5.5% were shared.

Produced via immunoSEQ multiplex PCR; TCRdb's table is partial and in-frame only. The sample has around 1.9 million clones; about 92% are singletons. The chain combines TRBV28 with TRBJ1-2; no definite D call. The sample taken for sequencing was naive CD8+ T cells from PBMCs. The sequence came from a man younger than 30 in good health. Some clones in this sample may be carry-over from other donors' samples. This CDR3 is CASSLGSLHNYGYTF. CDR3 coding DNA: TGTGCCAGCAGTTTGGGTAGCCTACATAACTATGGCTACACCTTC.